The 30 T cell receptor beta chains below were found in one sample sequenced in a study of regulatory T cells. General study points: In CD3G-deficient patients, conventional CD4+ T cells were enriched for hydrophobic CDR3 residues at positions 6 and 7.

The primer mix had 52 TRBV and 13 TRBJ primers. Method: immunoSEQ multiplex PCR; TCRdb's copy keeps in-frame clones and lacks some. The data contain tens of thousands of clones, approximately 89% of them singletons. The antigens these receptors bind are not known. Material for sequencing was conventional CD4+ T cells sorted from blood. Receptors were obtained from a person between 18 and 30 years old with CD3G deficiency.

About this clone itself: Other DNA sequences in the same sample also yield this CDR3. The chain couples TRBV28 to TRBJ2-7, with D possibly matching TRBD1 (6 bases). The CDR3 extends over 14 amino acids. The germline V gene encodes CDR1 MDHEN and CDR2 SYDVKM. Trimming removed 5 bases at V and 2 bases at J, with 13 bases between. CDR3 coding DNA: TGTGCCAGCAGTCCTACAGGGACGCCCTACGAGCAGTACTTC. Translation gives CASSPTGTPYEQYF.

V and J are TRBV28 and TRBJ1-4; TRBD1 is a possible D gene (6 bases). Germline V gives CDR1 MDHEN, CDR2 SYDVKM. V dropped 6 bases and J dropped 8 bases, with 16 bases sitting between them. The CDR3 spans 14 residues. The CDR3 here is CASSPRSGAEKLFF. DNA for the CDR3: TGTGCCAGCAGCCCCCGCTCGGGGGCGGAAAAACTGTTTTTT.

The CDR3 sequence: CASSPGYGYTF. The DNA of the CDR3 is TGTGCCAGCAGTCCCGGGTATGGCTACACCTTC. V is TRBV6-4 and J is TRBJ1-2, with D unclear. CDR1 MRHNA and CDR2 SNTAGT come from the germline V gene. This CDR3 contains 11 residues. The V gene lost 5 bases and the J gene lost 5 bases, with 6 bases spanning the gap.

The chain is built from TRBV6-1 and TRBJ2-1, with a tentative D call TRBD2 (7 bases). The CDR3 runs 16 residues. Looked up from germline, CDR1 is MNHNS and CDR2 is SASEGT. With 2 bases removed from V and 4 bases from J, the gap between germline ends came to 15 bases. The chain's CDR3 is CASSELGAGAYNEQFF. The CDR3 region has the DNA TGTGCCAGCAGTGAATTAGGGGCGGGGGCTTACAATGAGCAGTTCTTC.

J is TRBJ1-3 and V is TRBV28, with D uncertain. The V gene's germline CDR1 is MDHEN and CDR2 SYDVKM. V was cut by 4 bases and J by 2 bases, with 6 bases left in between. CDR3 length: 13 amino acids. The CDR3 sequence is CASSSPPGNTIYF. The CDR3, as DNA: TGTGCCAGCAGTTCCCCCCCTGGAAACACCATATATTTT.

V and J are TRBV7-9 and TRBJ2-3, with 13 bases lining up with TRBD2. The V and J ends lost 4 bases and 0 bases, in that order; junction bases with no gene match: 7. The germline gives CDR1 SEHNR, CDR2 FQNEAQ (reference sequence). The CDR3 totals 18 residues. CDR3 nucleotides: TGTGCCAGCAGCTCGACTAGCGGGGGGCTCCTTAGCACAGATACGCAGTATTTT. It yields the protein CASSSTSGGLLSTDTQYF. The full variable domain, in which reference TRBV7-9 and TRBJ2-3 provide the parts outside the CDR3, is DTGVSQNPRHKITKRGQNVTFRCDPISEHNRLYWYRQTLGQGPEFLTYFQNEAQLEKSRLLSDRFSAERPKGSFSTLEIQRTEQGDSAMYLCASSSTSGGLLSTDTQYFGPGTRLTVL.

The J gene is TRBJ2-3, the V gene TRBV7-9, with a weak D call TRBD2 (5 bases). V was pared by 5 bases and J by 2 bases, with 14 bases between. Germline V lookup: CDR1 SEHNR, CDR2 FQNEAQ (reference sequence). The CDR3 is made up of 15 amino acids. The CDR3 DNA follows: TGTGCCAGCAGCCCAGCGCCCGGGATCACAGATACGCAGTATTTT. Amino acids: CASSPAPGITDTQYF.

In this sample, this clone turned up once. V and J are TRBV19 and TRBJ2-3; weak D call: TRBD1 (5 bases). Germline V gives CDR1 LNHDA, CDR2 SQIVND (reference sequence). V dropped 5 bases and J dropped 4 bases, with 10 bases sitting between them. The CDR3 has 13 residues. CDR3 DNA: TGTGCCAGTAGTCAGGGCTACTCAGATACGCAGTATTTT. Translated, it gives CASSQGYSDTQYF.

V gene TRBV11-2 combines with J gene TRBJ2-6; D uncertain. This CDR3 spans 15 amino acids. Trimming removed 5 bases from V and 0 bases from J, with 8 bases in between. Germline CDR1 is SGHAT and CDR2 is FQNNGV. CDR3 DNA: TGTGCCAGCAGCCCAGTGGGCTCTGGGGCCAACGTCCTGACTTTC. Residues: CASSPVGSGANVLTF.

The chain employs TRBV18 and TRBJ2-3, with D hard to call. The length of the CDR3 is 13 residues. Per germline, CDR1 KGHSH and CDR2 LQKENI. The V end was cut by 2 bases, the J end by 4 bases, with 7 bases between. CDR3 in amino acids: CASSPGIADTQYF. As DNA, the CDR3 is TGTGCCAGCTCACCAGGGATCGCAGATACGCAGTATTTT.

The V and J genes are TRBV11-2 and TRBJ1-1; unclear D gene. The CDR3 runs to 14 residues. With 0 bases removed from V and 11 bases from J, the gap between germline ends came to 16 bases. Germline V gene sequence: CDR1 SGHAT, CDR2 FQNNGV. DNA of the CDR3: TGTGCCAGCAGCTTAGATCCGGGTACCCCAACGGCTTTCTTT. This sequence encodes CASSLDPGTPTAFF.

The chain links TRBV6-6 to TRBJ2-5; 9 bases fit TRBD2. The J call may be faulty, since TRBJ2-7 better matches the DNA end. The V gene's germline CDR1 is MNHNY and CDR2 SVGAGI (reference sequence). The CDR3 is 14 amino acids. The CDR3: CASSQPGLASEQYF. Here the CDR3 DNA reads TGTGCCAGCAGTCAACCGGGACTAGCCTCCGAGCAGTACTTC.

V is TRBV11-2 and J is TRBJ2-3; D may be TRBD2 (7 bases). V lost 2 bases and J 6 bases, leaving 12 bases between the germline ends. The CDR3 extends over 14 amino acids. CDR1 is SGHAT and CDR2 is FQNNGV in the germline V gene. The chain's CDR3 is CASSLWGGLDTQYF. The DNA for the CDR3 is TGTGCCAGCAGCTTATGGGGGGGCCTGGATACGCAGTATTTT.

The rearrangement uses TRBV28 and TRBJ1-2; 7 bases agree with TRBD1. The V gene end was trimmed by 2 bases and the J gene end by 7 bases; junction bases not matched to a gene: 10. The length of the CDR3 is 15 residues. The germline V gene encodes CDR1 MDHEN and CDR2 SYDVKM. CDR3 nucleotide sequence: TGTGCCAGCAGTTTACCAAAACGACAGGGAGGTGGCTACACCTTC. Translation: CASSLPKRQGGGYTF.

J is TRBJ2-3 and V is TRBV13; possibly TRBD1 or TRBD2 for D (6 bases each). Germline CDR1 reads PRHDT; CDR2 reads FYEKMQ (reference sequence). Trimming cost V 6 bases and J 2 bases, with 15 bases left between them. The CDR3 consists of 15 residues. The CDR3 protein is CASRIGGLLTDTQYF. CDR3 bases: TGTGCCAGCAGAATAGGGGGACTTCTCACAGATACGCAGTATTTT. The full variable domain, rest sourced from reference TRBV13 and TRBJ2-3, is AAGVIQSPRHLIKEKRETATLKCYPIPRHDTVYWYQQGPGQDPQFLISFYEKMQSDKGSIPDRFSAQQFSDYHSELNMSSLELGDSALYFCASRIGGLLTDTQYFGPGTRLTVL.

V gene TRBV10-2 combines with J gene TRBJ2-4, with D hard to call. Germline loops: CDR1 WSHSY, CDR2 SAAADI. Deletions cut 5 bases from V and 8 bases from J, with 19 bases between. There are 15 residues in the CDR3. Written as DNA, the CDR3 is TGCGCCAGCAGTCCGACCCAGGCTCCCCGGCACATTCAGTACTTC. It translates to CASSPTQAPRHIQYF.

This rearrangement joins TRBV28 to TRBJ2-1, with 12 bases that match TRBD2. The trim removed 4 bases at V and 5 bases at J, leaving 6 bases unmatched. CDR3 length equals 16 residues. Per germline, CDR1 MDHEN and CDR2 SYDVKM. For the CDR3, the DNA is TGTGCCAGCAGTTCGCCTAGCGGGAGGGCCCACAATGAGCAGTTCTTC. Translating gives CASSSPSGRAHNEQFF.

V is TRBV7-8 and J is TRBJ2-3; 11 positions agree with TRBD2. V dropped 3 bases and J dropped 0; count of bases not matched to a gene: 2. Germline CDR1 SGHVS, CDR2 FQNEAQ. The CDR3 loop spans 16 amino acids. The CDR3 coding sequence is TGTGCCAGCAGCTTTAGCGGGGGGGCTAGCACAGATACGCAGTATTTT. Its protein is CASSFSGGASTDTQYF. Supplemented by reference TRBV7-8 and TRBJ2-3, the full variable domain reads GAGVSQSPRYKVAKRGQDVALRCDPISGHVSLFWYQQALGQGPEFLTYFQNEAQLDKSGLPSDRFFAERPEGSVSTLKIQRTQQEDSAVYLCASSFSGGASTDTQYFGPGTRLTVL.

J is TRBJ1-5 and V is TRBV6-1, with TRBD1 matching over 7 bases. After removal of 1 base from V and 5 bases from J, the junction contained 8 bases not matched to a gene. Germline CDR1 is MNHNS and CDR2 is SASEGT. CDR3 length: 16 amino acids. The CDR3 DNA is TGTGCCAGCAGTGAAGAGGGGGCCTATCCCCATCAGCCCCAGCATTTT. Its protein product is CASSEEGAYPHQPQHF.

This clone was recorded once. The V gene is TRBV28, the J gene TRBJ1-5; 7 nucleotides align to TRBD1. CDR3 length: 20 residues. Unmatched junction bases numbered 18, after V lost 4 bases and J lost 0 bases. Germline values: CDR1 MDHEN, CDR2 SYDVKM. DNA of the CDR3: TGTGCCAGCAGTTCAGGGGGGGAAAGTCTCGTTCGAAATAGCAATCAGCCCCAGCATTTT. It specifies CASSSGGESLVRNSNQPQHF.

In its sample, this clone was seen once. The chain couples TRBV5-6 to TRBJ1-2; D is undetermined. The ends were cut back, 3 bases at V and 4 bases at J, with 4 bases in the middle. Germline V CDR1 and CDR2: SGHDT, YYEEEE. The CDR3 covers 11 residues. As DNA, the CDR3 is TGTGCCAGCAGCTATGGCTATGGCTACACCTTC. It codes for CASSYGYGYTF.

V is TRBV6-1 and J is TRBJ1-2, with TRBD1 as a possible D gene (5 bases). This CDR3 contains 12 residues. V was clipped by 8 bases and J by 7 bases, with 14 bases between them. The germline CDR1 and CDR2 sequences are MNHNS and SASEGT. CDR3 nucleotides: TGTGCCAGCCGGACATGGTCTCGTGGCTACACCTTC. Encoded protein: CASRTWSRGYTF.

V usage is TRBV28 and J usage is TRBJ2-3; TRBD2 aligns across 7 bases. In germline, CDR1 is MDHEN, CDR2 SYDVKM. The junction had 11 bases not matched to a gene; V was cut back by 6 bases and J by 5 bases. The CDR3 contains 15 residues. In nucleotides, the CDR3 is TGTGCCAGCAGCTGGGCGGGAGTGGGGAAAGATACGCAGTATTTT. Amino acid sequence: CASSWAGVGKDTQYF.

The gene calls are TRBV6-1 and TRBJ2-7; TRBD1 agrees at 8 bases. V shed 5 bases, J shed 2 bases, and the junction held 5 bases outside the gene matches. This CDR3 contains 14 residues. Germline V gene data show CDR1 as MNHNS and CDR2 as SASEGT. The CDR3 region has the DNA TGTGCCAGCAGTTATAGGACAGGGCCCTACGAGCAGTACTTC. This encodes CASSYRTGPYEQYF.

This chain uses TRBV21-1 with TRBJ2-5; TRBD2 is the table's D call, not checked against the DNA. TRBV21-1 is listed as a pseudogene. CDR3 length equals 19 residues. In DNA form, the CDR3 reads TGTGCCAGCGGCCTAACCCTAGGGGTTAGCGGGAGTTCTGGGGAGACCCAGTACTTC. Translated, it gives CASGLTLGVSGSSGETQYF.

The CDR3 sequence: CAISESKEQYF. In DNA, the CDR3 is TGTGCCATCAGTGAGTCGAAGGAGCAGTACTTC. The V gene is TRBV10-3, the J gene TRBJ2-7; D remains ambiguous. In germline, CDR1 is ENHRY, CDR2 SYGVKD. The V end lost 0 bases, the J end lost 7 bases, and 4 bases lay between the germline ends. The CDR3 is 11 amino acids.

The chain employs TRBV6-1 and TRBJ2-3; TRBD1 is a possible D gene (5 bases). Trimming left V 5 bases short and J 2 bases short, with 11 bases between. The CDR3 has 14 residues. The germline V gene encodes CDR1 MNHNS and CDR2 SASEGT. CDR3 DNA sequence: TGTGCCAGCAGTATACAAGGGGCCACAGATACGCAGTATTTT. This codes for CASSIQGATDTQYF.

This clone appeared once. The chain carries TRBV6-1 and TRBJ2-7; 9 bases match TRBD1. Germline V gives CDR1 MNHNS, CDR2 SASEGT. V gave up 7 bases and J gave up 3 bases; unmatched junction bases: 4. The CDR3 consists of 13 residues. CDR3 sequence (DNA): TGTGCCAGCACCGGGACAGGGTTCTACGAGCAGTACTTC. It codes for CASTGTGFYEQYF.

V usage is TRBV7-9 and J usage is TRBJ2-7, with unresolved D. Looked up from germline, CDR1 is SEHNR and CDR2 is FQNEAQ (reference sequence). Trimming cost V 3 bases and J 1 base, with 13 bases left between them. The CDR3 totals 15 residues. The CDR3, as DNA: TGTGCCAGCAGCTTCCCGCCGGTCATTTCCTACGAGCAGTACTTC. Residues: CASSFPPVISYEQYF.

V is TRBV6-1 and J is TRBJ2-7, with 8 bases lining up with TRBD1. CDR1 and CDR2 from the germline V gene are MNHNS and SASEGT. CDR3 length: 11 residues. With V trimmed by 7 bases and J by 12 bases, 8 bases remained unmatched. CDR3 sequence: CASTGTGQVYF. The CDR3, as DNA: TGTGCCAGCACCGGAACGGGACAGGTGTACTTC.